This passage covers 15 T cell receptor beta chains from one sample sequenced in a study of cytomegalovirus exposure and HLA in healthy donors. 60 Vbeta and 13 Jbeta primers were used in PCR. Here immunoSEQ multiplex PCR was the method, and the copy in TCRdb shows in-frame clones only, minus some. The sample holds roughly 57,000 clones, approximately 80% seen once. Sequencing was done on a sample of PBMCs. The source of these receptors is a man aged 45-60 years in good health and CMV-seronegative.

This clone has only a few counts. The V call is TRBV4-3, the J call TRBJ1-4; the D gene is possibly TRBD1 (5 bases). The CDR3 contains 20 residues. CDR1 and CDR2 (germline): LGHNA, YSLEER. V gave up 2 bases and J gave up 0 bases, with 22 bases separating them. In nucleotides, the CDR3 is TGCGCCAGCAGCCAATACCCGAGGCAGGGTGGGACTGCAACTAATGAAAAACTGTTTTTT. This codes for CASSQYPRQGGTATNEKLFF.

This chain links TRBV29-1 with TRBJ1-1; D is possibly TRBD1 (5 bases). This CDR3 comprises 12 residues. The ends were cut back, 7 bases at V and 5 bases at J, with 14 bases in the middle. CDR1 and CDR2 from the germline V gene are SQVTM and ANQGSEA. CDR3 region: CSGRVSRTEAFF. CDR3 coding DNA: TGCAGCGGCAGGGTTTCCCGGACTGAAGCTTTCTTT.

This clone has just one count. The V gene is TRBV29-1, the J gene TRBJ1-1, with a possible D match to TRBD1 (6 bases). Germline CDR1 is SQVTM and CDR2 is ANQGSEA. V was trimmed by 4 bases and J by 7 bases, leaving 16 bases between them. CDR3 size: 13 residues. The CDR3 loop reads CSVGKRGNNEAFF. The CDR3 region has the DNA TGCAGCGTTGGAAAAAGGGGGAATAATGAAGCTTTCTTT.

The V call is TRBV10-3, the J call TRBJ2-5; TRBD2 might be the D (5 bases). Trimming pared 3 bases from V and 5 bases from J, leaving 13 bases between. CDR3 size: 14 residues. Looked up from germline, CDR1 is ENHRY and CDR2 is SYGVKD. The CDR3 sequence: CAISDRWSGETQYF. CDR3 nucleotides: TGTGCCATCAGTGACCGTTGGTCGGGGGAGACCCAGTACTTC.

The CDR3 DNA is TGTGCCAGCTCACCAGGGAGGCCTAATGAAAAACTGTTTTTT. It encodes CASSPGRPNEKLFF. V usage is TRBV18 and J usage is TRBJ1-4; the D is unclear. The CDR3 is 14 amino acids. V shed 2 bases and J shed 3 bases, with 7 bases lying between them. Germline loops: CDR1 KGHSH, CDR2 LQKENI.

V is TRBV6-6 and J is TRBJ2-7; TRBD2 is a possible D gene (5 bases). The V and J ends lost 6 bases and 3 bases respectively, with 15 bases between them. The length of the CDR3 is 14 residues. Per germline, CDR1 MNHNY and CDR2 SVGAGI (reference sequence). CDR3 amino acids: CASRNEGLSYEQYF. The CDR3 DNA sequence: TGTGCCAGCAGAAACGAGGGTTTGAGCTACGAGCAGTACTTC.

The chain joins TRBV4-2 to TRBJ2-7, with 7 bases that match TRBD2. The CDR3 covers 14 residues. Germline CDR1 and CDR2: LGHNA and YNFKEQ. V dropped 1 base and J dropped 0; count of bases not matched to a gene: 0. The CDR3, as DNA: TGTGCCAGCAGCCAAGGGGGGGGCTCCTACGAGCAGTACTTC. It encodes CASSQGGGSYEQYF.

This clone was counted a few times. The J gene is TRBJ1-1, the V gene TRBV7-9, with D perhaps matching TRBD1 (6 bases). The germline V gene has CDR1 SEHNR and CDR2 FQNEAQ (reference sequence). This CDR3 is 17 amino acids long. Trimming removed 0 bases from V and 1 base from J, with 15 bases in between. The CDR3 protein is CASSLAIQGLWNTEAFF. For the CDR3, the DNA is TGTGCCAGCAGCTTAGCAATACAGGGCCTCTGGAACACTGAAGCTTTCTTT.

This clone appeared once. This rearrangement joins TRBV4-1 to TRBJ2-7; tentatively, D is TRBD1 (5 bases). CDR1 MGHRA and CDR2 YSYEKL come from the germline V gene. The V gene lost 4 bases and the J gene lost 4 bases, with 14 bases spanning the gap. CDR3 length: 14 residues. This CDR3 reads CASSPRTQGYEQYF. The CDR3 bases are TGCGCCAGCAGCCCGAGAACCCAGGGTTACGAGCAGTACTTC.

V usage is TRBV6-1 and J usage is TRBJ1-2; 12 bases fit TRBD1. The CDR3 has 15 amino acids. Germline V lookup: CDR1 MNHNS, CDR2 SASEGT. V gave up 10 bases and J gave up 4 bases; unmatched junction bases: 10. The CDR3 DNA sequence: TGTGCCAAAAGGGGGGGACAGGGGGCAGGCTATGGCTACACCTTC. It specifies CAKRGGQGAGYGYTF.

This clone was counted only a few times. The genes are TRBV15 and TRBJ2-7, with D possibly being TRBD2 (5 bases). The CDR3 has 16 residues. Trimming stripped 5 bases from V and 2 bases from J, with 19 bases between. Germline CDR1 LNHNV, CDR2 YYDKDF (reference sequence). CDR3 region: CATSRKQVWEPYEQYF. For the CDR3, the DNA is TGTGCCACCAGCCGAAAGCAGGTTTGGGAGCCCTACGAGCAGTACTTC.

This clone was observed a few times. The chain employs TRBV6-5 and TRBJ1-4; unclear D gene. CDR1 and CDR2 from the germline V gene are MNHEY and SVGAGI. Trimming shortened V by 5 bases and J by 0 bases, and 7 bases separated the two germline ends. The CDR3 spans 14 residues. The CDR3 bases are TGTGCCAGCAGTCCAACTTCAACTAATGAAAAACTGTTTTTT. Its translation is CASSPTSTNEKLFF.

This clone was recorded a few times. The chain recombines TRBV14 with TRBJ2-2; 7 bases agree with TRBD2. V shed 0 bases and J 4 bases; nucleotides not matched to a gene: 2. CDR1 and CDR2 from the germline V gene are SGHDN and FVKESK. The CDR3 totals 15 residues. The DNA of the CDR3 is TGTGCCAGCAGCCAAGATTGGGGGGGCACCGGGGAGCTGTTTTTT. Encoded protein: CASSQDWGGTGELFF. The entire variable domain, with the rest obtained from reference TRBV14 and TRBJ2-2, is as follows: EAGVTQFPSHSVIEKGQTVTLRCDPISGHDNLYWYRRVMGKEIKFLLHFVKESKQDESGMPNNRFLAERTGGTYSTLKVQPAELEDSGVYFCASSQDWGGTGELFFGEGSRLTVL.

There are a few counts of this clone. This chain uses TRBV7-2 with TRBJ2-3, with D unresolved. V shed 3 bases and J shed 5 bases, with 3 bases lying between them. Germline V lookup: CDR1 SGHTA, CDR2 FQGNSA. The CDR3 contains 11 residues. Written as DNA, the CDR3 is TGTGCCAGCAGCTTTAAAGATACGCAGTATTTT. Amino acids: CASSFKDTQYF.

By proportion, this clone is medium-sized. The V gene is TRBV7-3, the J gene TRBJ2-1, with 12 bases identical to TRBD2. With V trimmed by 4 bases and J by 13 bases, 11 bases remained unmatched. Looked up from germline, CDR1 is SGHTA and CDR2 is FQGTGA. The CDR3 has 15 residues. CDR3 sequence reads: CASSYTSGGLVDQFF. Written as DNA, the CDR3 is TGTGCCAGCAGCTACACTAGCGGGGGGCTTGTCGACCAGTTCTTC.